These 3 T cell receptor beta chains came from one sample sequenced in a study of cytotoxic CD8 clonotypes in ibrutinib-treated CLL. Measured with immunoSEQ multiplex PCR; TCRdb has only the in-frame clones, and not every one. The sample gives roughly 30,000 clones, 70% to 80% of which show up once; roughly 50% is in the top ten. The material was PBMCs, obtained after 36 months of ibrutinib treatment. The receptors derive from a human donor with chronic lymphocytic leukemia.

This clone showed up just a few times. The chain employs TRBV10-3 and TRBJ1-6, with D hard to call. Trimming pared 8 bases from V and 5 bases from J, leaving 13 bases between. Germline values: CDR1 ENHRY, CDR2 SYGVKD. CDR3 size: 14 residues. In nucleotides, the CDR3 is TGTGCCATCCAGAACAGAACCGATAATTCACCCCTCCACTTT. As protein: CAIQNRTDNSPLHF.

The chain combines TRBV11-1 with TRBJ1-2, with TRBD1 matching 9 bases. The CDR3 is 14 amino acids. Trimming took 5 bases from V and 4 from J; bases not matched to a gene: 5. Germline CDR1 SGHAT, CDR2 FQDESV (reference sequence). The CDR3 coding sequence is TGTGCCAGCAGCACCGACAGGGGGACCTATGGCTACACCTTC. Protein: CASSTDRGTYGYTF.

CDR3 sequence reads: CASSLAGYSTDTQYF. The CDR3 nucleotides are TGCGCCAGCAGCTTGGCGGGGTATTCCACAGATACGCAGTATTTT. This chain joins TRBV5-1 and TRBJ2-3, with a possible D match to TRBD2 (5 bases). V was clipped by 0 bases and J by 2 bases, with 10 bases between them. The germline gives CDR1 SGHRS, CDR2 YFSETQ. This CDR3 has 15 amino acids.